The rows below give T cell receptor beta chains drawn from one sample of a study of blood T cell repertoires in COVID-19. Data came from immunoSEQ multiplex PCR; TCRdb stores just in-frame clones and leaves some out. The sample contains approximately 200,000 clones, 85% to 90% of which appear only once. Input material: PBMCs or T cells enriched from blood (not recorded which). The source of these receptors is a woman under 30 in a cohort exposed to, infected with or recovered from COVID-19 (not recorded which). CDR3s include the opening cysteine and the closing phenylalanine or tryptophan. The D gene is left open where the match is weak. The size of a clone is reported for some rows only, either as once, few or many, or as a class for expanded clones.

D gene | clone size | J gene | V gene | CDR3 protein | CDR3 DNA
TRBD1 | NA | TRBJ2-5 | TRBV10-1 | CASSDPGQGGETQYF | TGCGCCAGCAGTGACCCGGGACAGGGAGGGGAGACCCAGTACTTC
TRBD1 | NA | TRBJ1-1 | TRBV30 | CAWSVQGDTEAFF | TGTGCCTGGAGCGTACAGGGGGACACTGAAGCTTTCTTT
NA | NA | TRBJ2-1 | TRBV2 | CASSEKLISYNEQFF | TGTGCCAGCAGTGAAAAACTTATCTCCTACAATGAGCAGTTCTTC
TRBD2 | NA | TRBJ2-1 | TRBV4-1 | CASSQIGTSGGNEQFF | TGCGCCAGCAGCCAAATCGGGACTAGCGGGGGAAATGAGCAGTTCTTC
NA | NA | TRBJ1-1 | TRBV25-1 | CASSAVETGEAFF | TGTGCCAGCAGTGCAGTGGAAACAGGAGAGGCTTTCTTT
NA | NA | TRBJ1-5 | TRBV2 | CASSQHRDSNQPQHF | TGTGCCAGCAGCCAACACAGGGATAGCAATCAGCCCCAGCATTTT
NA | NA | TRBJ2-1 | TRBV27 | CASSLAGSVNEQFF | TGTGCCAGCAGTTTAGCGGGGTCGGTCAATGAGCAGTTCTTC
NA | NA | TRBJ2-5 | TRBV24-1 | CATSDFPEETQYF | TGTGCCACCAGTGATTTTCCGGAAGAGACCCAGTACTTC
NA | NA | TRBJ2-7 | TRBV7-9 | CASSIEGDFYEQYF | TGTGCCAGCAGCATTGAGGGGGATTTCTACGAGCAGTACTTC
TRBD1 | NA | TRBJ2-1 | TRBV5-5 | CASSIPGQEFF | TGTGCCAGCAGCATTCCGGGACAGGAGTTCTTC
NA | NA | TRBJ1-2 | TRBV5-5 | CASSSRPNYGYTF | TGTGCCAGCAGCTCTAGACCTAATTATGGCTACACCTTC
NA | NA | TRBJ2-7 | TRBV28 | CASSLRDTYYEQYF | TGTGCCAGCAGTCTACGGGACACCTACTACGAGCAGTACTTC
TRBD1 | NA | TRBJ2-6 | TRBV7-6 | CASSLPGQGHSGANVLTF | TGTGCCAGCAGCTTACCGGGACAGGGGCACTCTGGGGCCAACGTCCTGACTTTC
NA | NA | TRBJ2-5 | TRBV7-3 | CASSLYASGLETQYF | TGTGCCAGCAGCTTATACGCTTCTGGCCTAGAGACCCAGTACTTC
NA | NA | TRBJ1-6 | TRBV4-2 | CASSQARRALHF | TGTGCCAGCAGCCAGGCTAGGAGGGCCCTCCACTTT
TRBD1 | NA | TRBJ1-1 | TRBV29-1 | CSTRQGESNTEAFF | TGCAGCACCCGACAGGGGGAATCGAACACTGAAGCTTTCTTT
TRBD1 | once | TRBJ2-1 | TRBV28 | CASSWDRGFFFYNEQFF | TGTGCCAGCAGTTGGGACAGGGGATTTTTCTTTTACAATGAGCAGTTCTTC
TRBD1 | NA | TRBJ2-7 | TRBV28 | CASSPRQGGAYEQYF | TGTGCCAGCAGTCCCCGACAGGGGGGGGCCTACGAGCAGTACTTC
NA | NA | TRBJ2-1 | TRBV9 | CASSVGEAEQFF | TGTGCCAGCAGCGTAGGCGAAGCTGAGCAGTTCTTC
NA | once | TRBJ1-3 | TRBV5-6 | CASSTATSSGNTIYF | TGTGCCAGCAGCACCGCCACAAGCTCTGGAAACACCATATATTTT
NA | NA | TRBJ1-5 | TRBV19 | CASSIERSNQPQHF | TGTGCCAGTAGTATAGAGCGCAGCAATCAGCCCCAGCATTTT
TRBD2 | NA | TRBJ2-5 | TRBV4-1 | CASSRGGQETQYF | TGCGCCAGCAGCCGCGGGGGCCAAGAGACCCAGTACTTC
NA | NA | TRBJ2-2 | TRBV9 | CASSLRQEGTGELFF | TGTGCCAGCAGCCTCCGACAGGAAGGCACCGGGGAGCTGTTTTTT
NA | NA | TRBJ2-7 | TRBV6-5 | CASSAVGAHEQYF | TGTGCCAGCAGCGCCGTGGGGGCCCACGAGCAGTACTTC
TRBD1 | NA | TRBJ2-7 | TRBV19 | CASSKRDRDDEQYF | TGTGCCAGTAGCAAACGGGACAGGGACGACGAGCAGTACTTC
NA | NA | TRBJ1-1 | TRBV7-9 | CASSQPDRGTEAFF | TGTGCCAGCAGCCAACCCGACAGAGGCACTGAAGCTTTCTTT